The rows below give T cell receptor beta chains drawn from one sample of a study of monozygotic twins with inflammatory bowel disease. TCRdb re-called the 5' RACE reads and gives one entry per CDR3 protein, without DNA. Recorded here are 210,000 or so distinct CDR3 sequences; the top ten clones represent approximately 7.7%. Specimen: blood. The receptors were sampled from a human donor with ulcerative colitis or Crohn's disease, or a healthy co-twin of an affected twin (not recorded which). The CDR3 runs from the conserved cysteine through the conserved F or W.

v_gene	j_gene	CDR3aa
TRBV7-3	TRBJ2-2	CASSSHTGELFF
TRBV10-3	TRBJ2-2	CAISAGGTGELFF
TRBV5-1	TRBJ2-1	CASSLAPSSSYNEQFF
TRBV5-6	TRBJ2-1	CASSLWGLYNEQFF
TRBV27	TRBJ2-3	CASSLSALAGGSDTQYF
TRBV20-1	TRBJ1-1	CSARVPLRRAGSTEAFF
TRBV20-1	TRBJ1-2	CSAITGVGGYTF
TRBV4-1	TRBJ2-1	CASSPSPGGNYNEQFF
TRBV20-1	TRBJ2-1	CSARVTSGSSSYNEQFF
TRBV27	TRBJ1-2	CASSPLPGTGGLGYGYTF
TRBV5-6	TRBJ2-5	CASSLNGGQGIQTQYF
TRBV18	TRBJ1-3	CASSPLQHSGNTIYF
TRBV27	TRBJ1-1	CASSGGQGGEAFF
TRBV12-3/TRBV12-4	TRBJ2-7	CASSLTGQGLYEQYF
TRBV2	TRBJ1-5	CASTTGDSQPQHF
TRBV5-1	TRBJ2-3	CASSLPGQEGFTDTQYF
TRBV2	TRBJ1-1	CASGGSMNTEAFF
TRBV20-1	TRBJ2-7	CSARSWLAGSYEQYF
TRBV24-1	TRBJ2-1	CATSDFGGYNEQFF
TRBV12-3/TRBV12-4	TRBJ2-2	CASSFAGGNTGELFF
TRBV20-1	TRBJ2-1	CSASGTSSLEQFF
TRBV29-1	TRBJ2-2	CSVLGYANTGELFF
TRBV7-9	TRBJ2-7	CASSLPLSVPSYEQYF
TRBV6-1	TRBJ1-4	CASRGAGATNEKLFF
TRBV30	TRBJ1-2	CAWNMQGAGGYTF
TRBV7-2	TRBJ2-5	CASSLGLLETQYF
TRBV27	TRBJ2-2	CASSSSYRELFF
TRBV5-1	TRBJ2-1	CASSKGASSYNEQFF
TRBV20-1	TRBJ1-2	CSARGIYGYTF
TRBV4-2	TRBJ2-2	CASSQRTGSTGELFF
TRBV20-1	TRBJ1-2	CSARARQGDGYTF
TRBV20-1	TRBJ1-2	CSASDLNYGYTF
TRBV19	TRBJ2-2	CASSTGRTNTGELLF
TRBV10-3	TRBJ2-3	CAISDPAKSADTQYF
TRBV5-5	TRBJ1-1	CASSYLRDATEAFF
TRBV3-1	TRBJ2-2	CASSQELPQLNTGELFF
TRBV11-2	TRBJ1-1	CASSLGVRGGSDTEAFF
TRBV20-1	TRBJ2-1	CSARWALGDSYNEQFF
TRBV5-4	TRBJ1-4	CASSAQGTTNEKLFF
TRBV10-2	TRBJ2-1	CASSDGPLMGPEQFF